This TCR beta chain comes out of a study of blood T cells in healthy people across ages (dated by TCRdb to the mid-2010s). Study-wide context: In model experiments, template switching captured roughly one uniquely barcoded TCR beta cDNA molecule for every two T cells. To track age-related changes in TCR beta repertoire diversity, the study relied on deep sequencing normalized with unique cDNA molecular identifiers. The donors were split into four age groups: young (average roughly 15 years), middle-aged (more than 35), aged (approximately 59) and long-lived (82). Donors of different ages were randomly distributed across sequencing lanes to avoid experimental bias. The study analyzed two additional independent replicas of 1 million unique cDNA reads from the same blood draw for two donors, one aged 18 to 29 and one aged 80 or older. What the work shows at the level of the full study, not this receptor alone: Estimates of total diversity from one million sequenced T cells were regarded as lower bounds and underestimates. Compared with the aged group, more naive CD4+ T cells, fewer expanded clones and increased TCR diversity were shown by the long-lived group, suggesting age selection. Because donor CMV infection status was unknown, age-related changes in expanded clonotypes were potentially confounded. A strong correlation was found between observed TCR beta diversity and the percentage of naive T cells measured by flow cytometry. Because profiling used bulk unsorted PBMCs, naive and antigen-experienced compartments could not be compared conclusively. Observed TCR beta diversity per million T cells fell roughly linearly with age, and a significant reduction was already apparent by age around 40.

In its sample, this clonotype was seen a few times. Its antigen remains undetermined. No much larger clonotype is one base removed from it; base qualities were not supplied. The donors were 40 or so Caucasian individuals from Russia, aged roughly 6 to 100 years, who were systemically healthy. Each donor gave about 10 milliliters of peripheral blood, drawn into EDTA-treated Vacutainer tubes. Ficoll-Paque density-gradient centrifugation was used to isolate PBMCs, with at least 7 million obtained per sample. Total RNA, at least 5.5 micrograms per sample, was extracted from PBMCs with Trizol reagent. The percentages of naive CD45RAhigh/CD27high T cells were determined by flow cytometry on a PBMC aliquot from every donor. Based on the germline V gene, the CDR1 and CDR2 sequences are SGHRS and YFSETQ. The V end gives up 5 bases and the J end 8 bases, leaving 8 bases in the junction not matched to a gene. The CDR3 has 14 amino acids, counting the end cysteine and phenylalanine. Only CDR3 DNA is held: 42 bases, read in frame from base 1.

The library was prepared using 5' RACE. Sequencing relied on an Illumina HiSeq 2500. A second PCR of roughly 7 to 11 cycles was performed with a sample-barcoded 5' primer and a J-beta primer mix. A template-switch 5' adaptor carrying 12 random nucleotides introduced a unique molecular identifier onto each TCR beta cDNA molecule. Each sample yielded at least 2.5 million CDR3-containing paired-end reads. First-strand cDNA was synthesized from all RNA with the Mint cDNA synthesis kit, primed by a TRBC-specific oligonucleotide. After uracil-DNA glycosylase treatment, a first 18-cycle PCR used universal primers M1SS and BC2_uni_R on all cDNA. In the paper's pipeline: Normalization of each sample was performed by random selection of 1 million high-quality reads, each carrying a distinct molecular identifier. Instead of being binned into consensus sequences, reads with shared molecular identifiers were discarded. MiTCR, with a Q25 quality threshold and the strictest error-elimination algorithm, was used for CDR3 identification, clonotype clustering and error correction. A nonparametric unseen species model with Euler transformation was used to estimate lower-bound total TCR beta diversity. TCRdb applied fastp at Q25 and MiXCR to the public reads, then kept only in-frame beta chains. Rows with a matching CDR3 protein are joined into one entry that keeps the most common DNA and genes. TCRdb, not the original authors, processed these V and J calls. In this sample the table shows roughly 1.5 million distinct CDR3 sequences, 40% to 45% of which occur a single time. About 3.8% of the sample lies in the top ten.

Sequencing was carried out using blood. The receptor's source is a woman between 18 and 29 years old in good health. The sequence links TRBV5-1 to TRBJ2-1; 9 central nucleotides agree with TRBD2. The CDR3 in this case is CASRGAGGRDEQFF. The DNA sequence is given as TGCGCCAGCAGAGGAGCGGGGGGCCGCGATGAGCAGTTCTTC.